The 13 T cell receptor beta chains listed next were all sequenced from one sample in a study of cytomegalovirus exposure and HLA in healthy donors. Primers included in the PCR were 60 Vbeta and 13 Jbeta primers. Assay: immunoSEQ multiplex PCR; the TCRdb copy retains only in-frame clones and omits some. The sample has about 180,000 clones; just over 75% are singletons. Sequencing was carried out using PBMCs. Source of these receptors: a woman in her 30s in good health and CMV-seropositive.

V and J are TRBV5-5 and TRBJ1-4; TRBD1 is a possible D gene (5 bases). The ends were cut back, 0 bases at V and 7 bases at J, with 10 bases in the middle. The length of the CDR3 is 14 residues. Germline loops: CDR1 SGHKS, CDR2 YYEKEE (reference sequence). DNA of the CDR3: TGTGCCAGCAGCTTGGACTCTAGGGGTGAAAAACTGTTTTTT. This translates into CASSLDSRGEKLFF.

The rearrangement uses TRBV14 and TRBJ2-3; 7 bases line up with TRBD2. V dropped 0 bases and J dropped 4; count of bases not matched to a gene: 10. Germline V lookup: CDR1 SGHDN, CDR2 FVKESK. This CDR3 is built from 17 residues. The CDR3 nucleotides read TGTGCCAGCAGCCAAGATCTATTTATGGCGGGAGCAGATACGCAGTATTTT. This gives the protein CASSQDLFMAGADTQYF.

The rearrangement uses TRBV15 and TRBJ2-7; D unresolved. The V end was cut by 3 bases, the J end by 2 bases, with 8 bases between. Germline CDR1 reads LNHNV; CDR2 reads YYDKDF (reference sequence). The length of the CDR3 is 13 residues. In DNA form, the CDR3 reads TGTGCCACCAGCAGGCCAGGCCCCTACGAGCAGTACTTC. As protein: CATSRPGPYEQYF.

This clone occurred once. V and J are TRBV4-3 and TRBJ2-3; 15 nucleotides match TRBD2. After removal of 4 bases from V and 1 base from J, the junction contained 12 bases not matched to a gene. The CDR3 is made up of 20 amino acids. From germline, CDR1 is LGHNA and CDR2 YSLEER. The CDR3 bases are TGCGCCAGCAGCCCCCCTCCGGGACTAGCGGGAGGCCCTGGCACAGATACGCAGTATTTT. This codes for CASSPPPGLAGGPGTDTQYF.

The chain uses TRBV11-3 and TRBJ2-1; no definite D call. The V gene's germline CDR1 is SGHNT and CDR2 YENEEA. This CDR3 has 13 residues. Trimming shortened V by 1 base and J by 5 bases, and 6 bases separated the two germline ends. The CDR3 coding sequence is TGTGCCAGCAGCTTAGGGAGAAACAATGAGCAGTTCTTC. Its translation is CASSLGRNNEQFF. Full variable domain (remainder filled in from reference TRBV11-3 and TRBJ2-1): EAGVVQSPRYKIIEKKQPVAFWCNPISGHNTLYWYLQNLGQGPELLIRYENEEAVDDSQLPKDRFSAERLKGVDSTLKIQPAELGDSAVYLCASSLGRNNEQFFGPGTRLTVL.

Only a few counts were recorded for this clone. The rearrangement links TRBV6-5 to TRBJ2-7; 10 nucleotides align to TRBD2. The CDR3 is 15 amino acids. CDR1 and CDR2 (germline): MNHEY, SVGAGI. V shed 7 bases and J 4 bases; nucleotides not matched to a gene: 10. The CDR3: CASKTGGLAPYEQYF. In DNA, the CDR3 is TGTGCCAGCAAGACCGGGGGACTAGCGCCGTACGAGCAGTACTTC.

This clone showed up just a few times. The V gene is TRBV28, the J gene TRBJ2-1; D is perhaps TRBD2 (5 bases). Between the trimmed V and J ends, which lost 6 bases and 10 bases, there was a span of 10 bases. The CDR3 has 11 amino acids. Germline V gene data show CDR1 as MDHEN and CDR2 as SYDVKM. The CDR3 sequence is CASSLASEQFF. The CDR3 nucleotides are TGTGCCAGCAGCCTTGCTAGCGAGCAGTTCTTC.

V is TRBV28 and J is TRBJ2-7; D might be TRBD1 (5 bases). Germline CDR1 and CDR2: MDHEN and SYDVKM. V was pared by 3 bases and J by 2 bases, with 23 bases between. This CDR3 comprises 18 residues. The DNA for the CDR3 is TGTGCCAGCAGTTTTCCGGGCCCTCAGGGCCTTCTAACCTACGAGCAGTACTTC. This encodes CASSFPGPQGLLTYEQYF.

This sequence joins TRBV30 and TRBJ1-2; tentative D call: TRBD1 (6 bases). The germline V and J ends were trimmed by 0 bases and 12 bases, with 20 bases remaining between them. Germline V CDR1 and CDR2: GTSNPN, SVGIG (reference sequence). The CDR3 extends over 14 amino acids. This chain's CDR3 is CAWSVRQDERLDTF. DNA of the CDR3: TGTGCCTGGAGTGTAAGACAGGACGAACGATTAGACACCTTC. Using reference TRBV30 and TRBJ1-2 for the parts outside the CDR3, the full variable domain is SQTIHQWPATLVQPVGSPLSLECTVEGTSNPNLYWYRQAAGRGLQLLFYSVGIGQISSEVPQNLSASRPQDRQFILSSKKLLLSDSGFYLCAWSVRQDERLDTFGSGTRLTVV.

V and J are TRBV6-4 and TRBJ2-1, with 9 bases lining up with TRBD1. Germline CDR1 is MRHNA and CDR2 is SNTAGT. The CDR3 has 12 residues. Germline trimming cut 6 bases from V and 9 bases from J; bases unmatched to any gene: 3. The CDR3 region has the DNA TGTGCCAGCAGCACAGGGGGCACTGAGCAGTTCTTC. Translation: CASSTGGTEQFF.

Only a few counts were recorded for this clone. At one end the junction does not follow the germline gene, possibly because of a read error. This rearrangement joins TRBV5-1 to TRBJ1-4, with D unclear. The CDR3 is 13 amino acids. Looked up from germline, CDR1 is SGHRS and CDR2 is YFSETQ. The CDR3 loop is CASSLVLNEKLFF. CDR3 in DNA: TGCGCCAGCAGTTTGGTACTTAATGAAAAACTGTTTTTT.

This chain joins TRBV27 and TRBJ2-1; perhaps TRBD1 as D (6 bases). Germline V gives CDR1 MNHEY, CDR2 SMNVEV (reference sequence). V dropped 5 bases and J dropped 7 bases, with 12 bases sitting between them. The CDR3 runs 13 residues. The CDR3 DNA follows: TGTGCCAGCAGTCTATTAGGGGGAAATGAGCAGTTCTTC. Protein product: CASSLLGGNEQFF.

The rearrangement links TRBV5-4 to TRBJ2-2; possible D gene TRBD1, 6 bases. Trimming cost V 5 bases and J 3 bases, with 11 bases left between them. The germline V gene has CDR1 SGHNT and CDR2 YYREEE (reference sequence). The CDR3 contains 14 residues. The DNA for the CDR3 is TGTGCCAGCAGACAGGACAGTCACACCGGGGAGCTGTTTTTT. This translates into CASRQDSHTGELFF.